The 13 T cell receptor beta chains listed next were all sequenced from one sample in a study of cytomegalovirus exposure and HLA in healthy donors. Use of 60 Vbeta and 13 Jbeta primers characterized the PCR. The repertoire was sequenced with immunoSEQ multiplex PCR; TCRdb's copy has only in-frame clones and lacks some. The repertoire consists of about 140,000 clones, with just under 85% occurring once and the leading ten covering roughly 1.4%. The sequencing sample was made of PBMCs. These TCRs come from a man aged 30 to 45 in good health and CMV-seropositive.

This clone has a handful of counts. The chain is built from TRBV30 and TRBJ1-1; 9 bases match TRBD1. The V and J ends lost 2 bases and 3 bases, in that order; junction bases with no gene match: 1. The CDR3 is 13 residues long. CDR1 GTSNPN and CDR2 SVGIG come from the germline V gene (reference sequence). The CDR3 DNA reads TGTGCCTGGAGTCGACAGGGGGACACTGAAGCTTTCTTT. Amino acids: CAWSRQGDTEAFF.

The V gene is TRBV5-1, the J gene TRBJ1-4, with D possibly matching TRBD1 (5 bases). CDR3 length: 17 amino acids. Trimming shortened V by 0 bases and J by 12 bases, and 24 bases separated the two germline ends. Per germline, CDR1 SGHRS and CDR2 YFSETQ. The CDR3 nucleotides read TGCGCCAGCAGCTTGGCCCGGTCAGCAGGGAGAAGGGAGGAACTGTTTTTT. Amino acid sequence: CASSLARSAGRREELFF. The full variable domain, its missing parts supplied by reference TRBV5-1 and TRBJ1-4, is KAGVTQTPRYLIKTRGQQVTLSCSPISGHRSVSWYQQTPGQGLQFLFEYFSETQRNKGNFPGRFSGRQFSNSRSEMNVSTLELGDSALYLCASSLARSAGRREELFFGSGTQLSVL.

The rearrangement links TRBV27 to TRBJ2-3; tentatively, D is TRBD1 (5 bases). Looked up from germline, CDR1 is MNHEY and CDR2 is SMNVEV (reference sequence). The CDR3 has 14 amino acids. V was clipped by 3 bases and J by 5 bases, with 12 bases between them. The CDR3 nucleotides are TGTGCCAGCAGTTTTGCAGGGTCGGGAGATACGCAGTATTTT. Protein: CASSFAGSGDTQYF.

V and J are TRBV6-6 and TRBJ2-1, with TRBD2 identical over 10 bases. The CDR3 sequence is 16 residues long. CDR1 is MNHNY and CDR2 is SVGAGI in the germline V gene (reference sequence). The J segment lost 2 bases and the V segment lost 6 bases, leaving 7 bases of the junction unmatched. This chain's CDR3 is CASSLTSGSPYNEQFF. In DNA form, the CDR3 reads TGTGCCAGCAGCCTGACTAGCGGGTCCCCCTACAATGAGCAGTTCTTC.

The J gene is TRBJ2-1, the V gene TRBV9; TRBD2 matches 7 bases. This CDR3 is 17 amino acids long. V was pared by 0 bases and J by 0 bases, with 6 bases of the junction left unmatched. Per the germline V gene, CDR1 is SGDLS and CDR2 is YYNGEE. CDR3 amino acids: CASSVAASGHSYNEQFF. CDR3 bases: TGTGCCAGCAGCGTAGCGGCTAGCGGTCACTCCTACAATGAGCAGTTCTTC.

This clone was counted between two and nine times. This chain connects TRBV19 to TRBJ2-2; D possibly corresponds to TRBD1 (8 bases). Germline assignment: CDR1 LNHDA and CDR2 SQIVND (reference sequence). Trimming removed 6 bases from V and 6 bases from J, with 14 bases in between. This CDR3 contains 14 residues. CDR3 sequence: CASRITGGAGELFF. Written as DNA, the CDR3 is TGTGCCAGTAGGATTACAGGGGGGGCCGGGGAGCTGTTTTTT.

The genes are TRBV6-4 and TRBJ2-3; TRBD2 agrees at 14 bases. J lost 7 bases, V lost 5 bases, and 5 bases had no gene match. CDR3 length: 15 residues. Per the germline V gene, CDR1 is MRHNA and CDR2 is SNTAGT. CDR3 nucleotides: TGTGCCAGCAGTCCGACTAGCGGGGGGGCAAATACGCAGTATTTT. Its protein product is CASSPTSGGANTQYF.

This chain joins TRBV28 and TRBJ1-5; 7 bases agree with TRBD1. The CDR3 contains 16 residues. The germline CDR1 and CDR2 sequences are MDHEN and SYDVKM. The V segment lost 8 bases and the J segment 2 bases; nucleotides outside the gene matches: 12. CDR3 residues: CASGETGRFGNQPQHF. The CDR3 DNA reads TGTGCCAGCGGGGAGACAGGGAGGTTTGGCAATCAGCCCCAGCATTTT.

This clone was counted between two and nine times. This chain links TRBV6-1 with TRBJ1-1; D not resolved. V lost 8 bases, J lost 1 base, and 11 bases lay in between. The germline CDR1 and CDR2 sequences are MNHNS and SASEGT. The CDR3 extends over 13 amino acids. The CDR3 sequence: CASLGAGNTEAFF. Written as DNA, the CDR3 is TGTGCCAGCTTAGGAGCCGGGAACACTGAAGCTTTCTTT.

CDR3 sequence: CASSPQSLVHGELFF. CDR3 in DNA: TGTGCCAGCAGTCCACAGTCGCTTGTGCACGGGGAGCTGTTTTTT. The chain links TRBV27 to TRBJ2-2; D is undetermined. V lost 5 bases and J 7 bases, leaving 17 bases between the germline ends. Germline V gives CDR1 MNHEY, CDR2 SMNVEV (reference sequence). This CDR3 contains 15 residues.

This rearrangement joins TRBV18 to TRBJ2-1; 8 bases map to TRBD2. The CDR3 spans 14 residues. Germline assignment: CDR1 KGHSH and CDR2 LQKENI. Unmatched junction bases numbered 9, after V lost 6 bases and J lost 8 bases. Here the CDR3 reads CASSLITSGDEQFF. In DNA form, the CDR3 reads TGTGCCAGCTCCCTTATAACTAGCGGCGATGAGCAGTTCTTC.

This clone appeared a few times. This chain connects TRBV27 to TRBJ1-6, with 7 bases fitting TRBD1. After removal of 6 bases from V and 6 bases from J, the junction contained 8 bases not matched to a gene. Per the germline V gene, CDR1 is MNHEY and CDR2 is SMNVEV (reference sequence). The CDR3 contains 15 residues. CDR3 nucleotides: TGTGCCAGCAGGCCCAGGGGGGCAGTTAATTCACCCCTCCACTTT. Its translation: CASRPRGAVNSPLHF.

The chain joins TRBV7-6 to TRBJ1-4, with D maybe TRBD1 (5 bases). Trimming took off 3 bases at V and 4 bases at J, with 21 bases between the two ends. The CDR3 is 18 amino acids. The germline gives CDR1 SGHVS, CDR2 FNYEAQ. The chain's CDR3 is CASSLGVGGVGGNEKLFF. CDR3 nucleotides: TGTGCCAGCAGCTTGGGGGTTGGGGGAGTGGGGGGTAATGAAAAACTGTTTTTT.